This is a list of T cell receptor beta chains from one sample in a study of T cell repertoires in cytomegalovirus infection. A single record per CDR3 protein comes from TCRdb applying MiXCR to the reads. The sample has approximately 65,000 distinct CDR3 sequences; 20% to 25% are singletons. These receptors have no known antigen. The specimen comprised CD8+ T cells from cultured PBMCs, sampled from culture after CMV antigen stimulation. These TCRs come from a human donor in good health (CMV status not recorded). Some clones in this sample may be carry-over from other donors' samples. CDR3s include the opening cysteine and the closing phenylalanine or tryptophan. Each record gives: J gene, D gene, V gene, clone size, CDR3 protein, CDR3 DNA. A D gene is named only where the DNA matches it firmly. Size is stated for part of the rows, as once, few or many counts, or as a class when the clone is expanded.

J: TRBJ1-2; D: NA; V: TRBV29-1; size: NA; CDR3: CSATPTGANYGYTF; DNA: TGCAGCGCCACCCCGACAGGAGCTAACTATGGCTACACCTTC
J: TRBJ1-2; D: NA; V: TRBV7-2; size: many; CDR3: CASSLGQNYGYTF; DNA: TGTGCCAGCAGCTTAGGCCAGAACTATGGCTACACCTTC
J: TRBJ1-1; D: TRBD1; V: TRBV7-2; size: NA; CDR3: CASSFGTDEEAFF; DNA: TGTGCCAGCAGCTTTGGGACAGACGAAGAAGCTTTCTTT
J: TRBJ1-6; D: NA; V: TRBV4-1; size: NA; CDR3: CASSQECGRGLFNSPLHF; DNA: TGCGCCAGCAGCCAAGAATGCGGACGAGGATTATTTAATTCACCCCTCCACTTT
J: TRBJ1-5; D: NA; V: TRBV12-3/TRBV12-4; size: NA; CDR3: CASSSGQPQHF; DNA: TGTGCCAGCAGTTCAGGTCAGCCCCAGCATTTT
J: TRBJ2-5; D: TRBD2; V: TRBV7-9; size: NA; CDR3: CASSLGGLAGEETQYF; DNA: TGTGCCAGCAGCTTAGGGGGACTAGCGGGGGAAGAGACCCAGTACTTC
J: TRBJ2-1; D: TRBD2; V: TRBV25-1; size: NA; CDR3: CASSESPSGYNEQFF; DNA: TGTGCCAGCAGTGAATCCCCTAGCGGCTACAATGAGCAGTTCTTC
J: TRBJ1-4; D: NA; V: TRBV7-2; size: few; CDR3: CASSLGLGHEKLFF; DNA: TGTGCCAGCAGCTTAGGCCTGGGACACGAAAAACTGTTTTTT
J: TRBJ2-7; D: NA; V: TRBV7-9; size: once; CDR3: CASSFGDEQYF; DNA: TGTGCCAGCAGCTTTGGGGACGAGCAGTACTTC
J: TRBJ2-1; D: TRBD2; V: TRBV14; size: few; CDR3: CASNSGASYNEQFF; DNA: TGTGCCAGCAATAGCGGGGCCTCCTACAATGAGCAGTTCTTC
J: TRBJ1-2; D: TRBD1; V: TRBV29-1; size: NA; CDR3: CSIFTITGAYGYTF; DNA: TGCAGCATCTTCACGATTACAGGGGCCTATGGCTACACCTTC
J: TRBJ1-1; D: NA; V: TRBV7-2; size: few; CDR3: CASSLGRGRTEAFF; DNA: TGTGCCAGCAGCTTAGGACGGGGCCGGACTGAAGCTTTCTTT
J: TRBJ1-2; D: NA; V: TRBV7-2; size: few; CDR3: CASSLRSSQHGYTF; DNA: TGTGCCAGCAGCTTACGCTCGAGCCAACATGGCTACACCTTC
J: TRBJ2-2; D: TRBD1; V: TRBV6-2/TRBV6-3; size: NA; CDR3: CASRDGTGGNTGELFF; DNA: TGTGCCAGCAGAGACGGGACAGGGGGAAACACCGGGGAGCTGTTTTTT
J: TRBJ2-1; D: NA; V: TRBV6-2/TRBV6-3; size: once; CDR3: CASSRAVSYNEQFF; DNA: TGTGCCAGCAGTCGCGCGGTTTCCTACAATGAGCAGTTCTTC
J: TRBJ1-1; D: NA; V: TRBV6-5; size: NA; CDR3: CASSYLAGGANTEAFF; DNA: TGTGCCAGCAGTTACTTAGCGGGTGGTGCGAACACTGAAGCTTTCTTT
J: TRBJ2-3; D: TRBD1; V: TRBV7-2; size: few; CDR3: CASSFGQASTDTQYF; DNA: TGTGCCAGCAGCTTCGGACAGGCTAGCACAGATACGCAGTATTTT
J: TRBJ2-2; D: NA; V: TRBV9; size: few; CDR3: CASSVHISGELFF; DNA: TGTGCCAGCAGCGTCCATATCTCCGGGGAGCTGTTTTTT
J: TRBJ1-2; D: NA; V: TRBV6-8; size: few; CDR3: CASSYVGGGYTF; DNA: TGTGCCAGCAGTTACGTCGGAGGTGGCTACACCTTC
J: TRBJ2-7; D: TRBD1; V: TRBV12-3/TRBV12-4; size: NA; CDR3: CASRTGTGTMYEQYF; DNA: TGTGCCAGCAGGACCGGGACAGGGACAATGTACGAGCAGTACTTC
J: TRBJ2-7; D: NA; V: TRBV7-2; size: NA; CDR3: CASSSRLGRVYYEQYF; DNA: TGTGCCAGCAGCTCCCGGTTGGGCAGGGTCTACTACGAGCAGTACTTC
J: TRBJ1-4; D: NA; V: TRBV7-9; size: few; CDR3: CASPSGTGSNEKLFF; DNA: TGTGCCAGCCCATCAGGAACAGGGTCTAATGAAAAACTGTTTTTT